These 28 T cell receptor beta chains came from one sample sequenced in a study of Tregs in tolerant kidney transplant recipients. Only in-frame clones appear in the TCRdb table, and some are missing; sequencing was by immunoSEQ multiplex PCR. Of tens of thousands of clones in the sample, about 86% are singletons; the top ten hold roughly 5%. Sequencing input: CD4+ T cells from blood. These receptors originate from a human donor in good health.

The chain couples TRBV5-1 to TRBJ2-3; TRBD2 matches at 7 bases. The germline gives CDR1 SGHRS, CDR2 YFSETQ. The CDR3 spans 15 residues. V shed 2 bases, J shed 3 bases, and the junction held 6 bases outside the gene matches. Written as DNA, the CDR3 is TGCGCCAGCAGCTTATGGGGCGGGGGAACAGATACGCAGTATTTT. Its translation: CASSLWGGGTDTQYF.

This clone has a handful of counts. This chain links TRBV11-2 with TRBJ2-5; D call uncertain. This CDR3 has 16 residues. Germline assignment: CDR1 SGHAT and CDR2 FQNNGV. V gave up 0 bases and J gave up 5 bases, with 16 bases separating them. Written as DNA, the CDR3 is TGTGCCAGCAGCTTAGATTGGATAGGGCGTGGGGAGACCCAGTACTTC. Its translation is CASSLDWIGRGETQYF. Drawing the rest from reference TRBV11-2 and TRBJ2-5, the complete variable domain is EAGVAQSPRYKIIEKRQSVAFWCNPISGHATLYWYQQILGQGPKLLIQFQNNGVVDDSQLPKDRFSAERLKGVDSTLKIQPAKLEDSAVYLCASSLDWIGRGETQYFGPGTRLLVL.

The chain links TRBV6-5 to TRBJ1-3, with D hard to call. The CDR3 is 15 residues long. The ends were cut back, 0 bases at V and 4 bases at J, with 10 bases in the middle. The germline gives CDR1 MNHEY, CDR2 SVGAGI. CDR3 in amino acids: CASSYSRLGGNTIYF. Written as DNA, the CDR3 is TGTGCCAGCAGTTACTCTCGGCTAGGAGGAAACACCATATATTTT.

This chain uses TRBV7-2 with TRBJ1-2, with 8 bases that match TRBD1. The CDR3 is made up of 13 amino acids. The germline V gene encodes CDR1 SGHTA and CDR2 FQGNSA. Trimming cost V 5 bases and J 4 bases; bases outside gene matches: 3. CDR3 nucleotide sequence: TGTGCCAGCAGCCAGGACAGGGTCTATGGCTACACCTTC. This codes for CASSQDRVYGYTF.

The genes are TRBV15 and TRBJ2-1; possible D gene TRBD2, 5 bases. The V end was cut by 4 bases, the J end by 2 bases, with 15 bases between. Germline V gives CDR1 LNHNV, CDR2 YYDKDF (reference sequence). The CDR3 contains 16 residues. The CDR3 DNA follows: TGTGCCACCAGCACTCCCCAACTAGGACCCTACAATGAGCAGTTCTTC. It specifies CATSTPQLGPYNEQFF.

V usage is TRBV1 and J usage is TRBJ2-1; the table's D call of TRBD2 was not tested on the DNA. TRBV1 is assigned pseudogene status. CDR3 size: 17 residues. CDR3 nucleotide sequence: TGCACCAGCAGCCAAGAAGCGTCAAGCGGGGGGCCCAAGGGGCAGTTCTTC. This translates into CTSSQEASSGGPKGQFF.

This rearrangement joins TRBV6-8 to TRBJ1-4; D perhaps matches TRBD1 (6 bases). V lost 4 bases to trimming and J lost 4 bases, with 16 bases between them. CDR1 is MNHGY, CDR2 SAAAGT, per germline. This CDR3 comprises 16 residues. In DNA form, the CDR3 reads TGTGCCAGCAGTTCCAACCCCAGGGGCCTTAATGAAAAACTGTTTTTT. It encodes CASSSNPRGLNEKLFF.

The chain combines TRBV2 with TRBJ1-2, with 7 bases that match TRBD1. Germline assignment: CDR1 SNHLY and CDR2 FYNNEI. The V segment lost 6 bases and the J segment 1 base; nucleotides outside the gene matches: 2. The CDR3 length is 13 residues. This CDR3 reads CASRRQGNYGYTF. CDR3 DNA: TGTGCCAGCAGGCGACAGGGTAACTATGGCTACACCTTC.

On this clone itself: Other nucleotide sequences from this sample produce the same CDR3. CDR3 bases: TGTGCCAGCAGTGTGGGCAGGGGGACTGAAGCTTTCTTT. It encodes CASSVGRGTEAFF. The gene calls are TRBV2 and TRBJ1-1; 7 bases fit TRBD1. The ends lost 4 bases at V and 5 bases at J; junction bases unmatched: 4. This CDR3 has 13 amino acids. CDR1 is SNHLY and CDR2 is FYNNEI in the germline V gene.

The V and J genes are TRBV18 and TRBJ1-2; D is ambiguous. The V and J ends lost 1 base and 8 bases respectively, with 17 bases between them. Germline V gene lookup returns CDR1 KGHSH and CDR2 LQKENI. CDR3 length equals 15 residues. In nucleotides, the CDR3 is TGTGCCAGCTCACCACTAGACCGCTCAACTGGCGGCTACACCTTC. Protein: CASSPLDRSTGGYTF.

The gene calls are TRBV7-9 and TRBJ2-2; the match to TRBD1 covers 7 bases. Germline lookup yields CDR1 SEHNR and CDR2 FQNEAQ (reference sequence). J lost 3 bases, V lost 1 base, and 5 bases had no gene match. There are 16 residues in the CDR3. CDR3 DNA sequence: TGTGCCAGCAGCTTAGTGGAGGACAGGCACACCGGGGAGCTGTTTTTT. Its protein is CASSLVEDRHTGELFF.

This chain uses TRBV11-2 with TRBJ2-1, with D maybe TRBD2 (7 bases). CDR1 SGHAT and CDR2 FQNNGV come from the germline V gene. The CDR3 loop spans 12 amino acids. V lost 5 bases and J 10 bases, leaving 12 bases between the germline ends. This CDR3 is CASSPRGGEQFF. In DNA form, the CDR3 reads TGTGCCAGCAGCCCGAGGGGGGGAGAGCAGTTCTTC. The entire variable domain, with the rest obtained from reference TRBV11-2 and TRBJ2-1, is as follows: EAGVAQSPRYKIIEKRQSVAFWCNPISGHATLYWYQQILGQGPKLLIQFQNNGVVDDSQLPKDRFSAERLKGVDSTLKIQPAKLEDSAVYLCASSPRGGEQFFGPGTRLTVL.

The chain couples TRBV9 to TRBJ2-5; perhaps TRBD2 as D (6 bases). The V and J ends lost 0 bases and 3 bases respectively, with 9 bases between them. Looked up from germline, CDR1 is SGDLS and CDR2 is YYNGEE. This CDR3 spans 14 amino acids. This chain's CDR3 is CASSVGPSEETQYF. CDR3 coding DNA: TGTGCCAGCAGCGTAGGGCCTAGCGAAGAGACCCAGTACTTC.

The chain couples TRBV7-9 to TRBJ1-5; the D gene is possibly TRBD1 (5 bases). V was shortened by 5 bases and J by 5 bases, with 13 bases between the two germline ends. This CDR3 has 14 amino acids. Germline-derived CDR1 and CDR2 are SEHNR and FQNEAQ (reference sequence). The CDR3 nucleotides are TGTGCCAGCAGCCCGTTGCAGGGCGATCAGCCCCAGCATTTT. Its translation: CASSPLQGDQPQHF.

The CDR3 DNA follows: TGTGCCAGCAGTGGGGGGGACAGGTCCGGACCCTCCTACGAGCAGTACTTC. Translated, it gives CASSGGDRSGPSYEQYF. V is TRBV2 and J is TRBJ2-7, with TRBD1 matching over 8 bases. Germline CDR1 SNHLY, CDR2 FYNNEI. With V trimmed by 4 bases and J by 0 bases, 11 bases remained unmatched. The CDR3 length is 17 residues.

In this sample, this clone turned up a few times. V gene TRBV4-1 combines with J gene TRBJ2-2; D is unresolved. Trimming removed 1 base from V and 3 bases from J, with 15 bases in between. Germline V CDR1 and CDR2: MGHRA, YSYEKL. The CDR3 length is 17 residues. The CDR3 DNA is TGCGCCAGCAGCCAAGCAACCAGTTATTCGGACACCGGGGAGCTGTTTTTT. As protein: CASSQATSYSDTGELFF.

This clone was seen once. The rearrangement uses TRBV18 and TRBJ1-1; D unresolved. CDR3 size: 15 residues. Germline assignment: CDR1 KGHSH and CDR2 LQKENI. Trimming took 1 base from V and 1 from J, leaving 10 bases between them. Here the CDR3 DNA reads TGTGCCAGCTCACCACGACCGGTTCAGAACACTGAAGCTTTCTTT. Its protein product is CASSPRPVQNTEAFF. The entire variable domain, with the rest obtained from reference TRBV18 and TRBJ1-1, is as follows: NAGVMQNPRHLVRRRGQEARLRCSPMKGHSHVYWYRQLPEEGLKFMVYLQKENIIDESGMPKERFSAEFPKEGPSILRIQQVVRGDSAAYFCASSPRPVQNTEAFFGQGTRLTVV.

This chain connects TRBV2 to TRBJ2-7; no clear D. Germline V lookup: CDR1 SNHLY, CDR2 FYNNEI. The CDR3 covers 13 residues. Trimming stripped 4 bases from V and 0 bases from J, with 7 bases between. CDR3 loop: CASSGVFSYEQYF. The CDR3 coding sequence is TGTGCCAGCAGTGGCGTCTTCTCCTACGAGCAGTACTTC.

The chain has TRBV28 and TRBJ2-1; D not resolved. Trimming removed 1 base at V and 5 bases at J, with 9 bases between. The length of the CDR3 is 14 residues. Germline V CDR1 and CDR2: MDHEN, SYDVKM. CDR3 protein: CASSLLQTNNEQFF. CDR3 DNA sequence: TGTGCCAGCAGTTTATTACAGACGAACAATGAGCAGTTCTTC.

This clone was seen a few times. This chain uses TRBV29-1 with TRBJ2-3, with no clear D. CDR3 length: 12 amino acids. Trimming took 0 bases from V and 6 from J, leaving 7 bases between them. Germline V gene sequence: CDR1 SQVTM, CDR2 ANQGSEA. The CDR3 spells CSVEEGMDTQYF. The CDR3 nucleotides read TGCAGCGTTGAAGAGGGTATGGATACGCAGTATTTT.

This chain connects TRBV29-1 to TRBJ2-5, with no clear D. V gave up 6 bases and J gave up 5 bases, with 16 bases separating them. In germline, CDR1 is SQVTM, CDR2 ANQGSEA. There are 13 residues in the CDR3. The CDR3 DNA reads TGCAGCGTCCCAGACGGAGCGTCTGAGACCCAGTACTTC. Protein: CSVPDGASETQYF.

The V and J genes are TRBV4-3 and TRBJ2-4; TRBD2 matches 14 bases. The germline CDR1 and CDR2 sequences are LGHNA and YSLEER. J lost 8 bases, V lost 3 bases, and 3 bases had no gene match. The length of the CDR3 is 15 residues. CDR3 bases: TGCGCCAGCAGCCAGGGACTAGCGGGAGAGCACATTCAGTACTTC. Translation gives CASSQGLAGEHIQYF.

The chain has TRBV29-1 and TRBJ2-5, with D possibly being TRBD1 or TRBD2 (5 bases each). From germline, CDR1 is SQVTM and CDR2 ANQGSEA. The CDR3 length is 13 residues. V was trimmed by 7 bases and J by 2 bases, leaving 14 bases between them. CDR3 loop: CSAAGTRQETQYF. CDR3 bases: TGCAGCGCGGCCGGGACGAGGCAAGAGACCCAGTACTTC.

The chain couples TRBV5-6 to TRBJ2-2, with 9 bases identical to TRBD2. The V gene's germline CDR1 is SGHDT and CDR2 YYEEEE. The junction had 4 bases not matched to a gene; V was cut back by 0 bases and J by 4 bases. This CDR3 has 16 amino acids. The CDR3 coding sequence is TGTGCCAGCAGCTTGGGACTAGCGGAGATCACCGGGGAGCTGTTTTTT. Translated: CASSLGLAEITGELFF.

The chain joins TRBV2 to TRBJ1-5; D is undetermined. The CDR3 has 16 residues. V shed 1 base and J shed 5 bases, with 15 bases lying between them. The V gene's germline CDR1 is SNHLY and CDR2 FYNNEI. CDR3 bases: TGTGCCAGCAGTGAAGAAGGACGCGCTCAGGATCAGCCCCAGCATTTT. It encodes CASSEEGRAQDQPQHF.

This clone has just a few counts. The chain employs TRBV6-5 and TRBJ1-1, with D maybe TRBD1 (6 bases). The V end was cut by 8 bases, the J end by 5 bases, with 15 bases between. The CDR3 length is 13 residues. The germline gives CDR1 MNHEY, CDR2 SVGAGI. The CDR3 loop reads CASSIGQGTEAFF. The CDR3 DNA reads TGTGCCAGCTCTATTGGTCAGGGGACTGAAGCTTTCTTT.

With respect to this clone: The junction departs from germline at one end; a sequencing error may be responsible. The genes are TRBV27 and TRBJ2-5; D remains unclear. Germline CDR1 is MNHEY and CDR2 is SMNVEV (reference sequence). This CDR3 has 12 residues. CDR3 sequence reads: CATSRLGETQYF. The DNA for the CDR3 is TGTGCCACCAGTCGGCTTGGGGAGACCCAGTACTTC.

The CDR3 spells CASSPVERQGYGYTF. CDR3 in DNA: TGTGCCAGCAGCCCTGTTGAGCGACAGGGCTATGGCTACACCTTC. The V call is TRBV6-6, the J call TRBJ1-2; TRBD1 matches 7 bases. V was pared by 6 bases and J by 4 bases, with 11 bases of the junction left unmatched. The CDR3 spans 15 residues. Germline V gene data show CDR1 as MNHNY and CDR2 as SVGAGI (reference sequence).